This T cell receptor beta chain was captured in a study of blood T cell repertoires in COVID-19. Study as a whole: Material from acute and convalescent COVID-19 was sourced from the United States, Italy and Spain.

In the authors' workflow: Amplifying reference gene primers gave estimates of nucleated cell counts. Libraries were prepared by immunoSEQ multiplex PCR; TCRdb keeps only in-frame clonotypes and omits some of them. That table furnishes V, J and clone size, whereas the DNA furnished D and trimming. This table holds roughly 200,000 clones, roughly 86% found once. This clonotype originated in a man between 18 and 29 years old with active or convalescent COVID-19. What was sequenced was peripheral blood.

In DNA form, the CDR3 reads TGTGCCAGCAGTTACCGACTAGCGGTACAAGAGACCCAGTACTTC. Its protein product is CASSYRLAVQETQYF. The rearrangement joins TRBV6-2 or TRBV6-3 to TRBJ2-5; 9 bases are shared with TRBD2. CDR3 length: 15 residues. Losses at the gene ends were 2 bases for V and 2 bases for J; bases not matched to a gene: 3. Germline V gene data show CDR1 as MNHEY and CDR2 as SVGEGT.